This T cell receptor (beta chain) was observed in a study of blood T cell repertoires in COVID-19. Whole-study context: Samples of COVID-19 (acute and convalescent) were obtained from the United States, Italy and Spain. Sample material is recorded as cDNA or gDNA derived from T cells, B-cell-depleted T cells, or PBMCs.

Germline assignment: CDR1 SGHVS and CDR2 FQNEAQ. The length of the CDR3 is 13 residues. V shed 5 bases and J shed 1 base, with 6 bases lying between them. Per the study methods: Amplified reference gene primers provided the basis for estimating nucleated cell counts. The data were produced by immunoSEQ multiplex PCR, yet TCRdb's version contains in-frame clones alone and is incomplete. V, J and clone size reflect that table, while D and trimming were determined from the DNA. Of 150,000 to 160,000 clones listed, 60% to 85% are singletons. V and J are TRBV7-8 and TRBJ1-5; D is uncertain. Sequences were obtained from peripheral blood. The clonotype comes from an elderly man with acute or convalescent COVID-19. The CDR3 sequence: CASSVSSNQPQHF. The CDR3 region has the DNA TGTGCCAGCAGCGTGTCGAGCAATCAGCCCCAGCATTTT.